This TCR beta chain was sequenced for a study of OX40 agonist ivuxolimab in advanced cancers. Study as a whole: With a range of roughly 20 to 79, age averaged about 59 years, and 65% to 85% were male.

On this clone itself: The target antigen is unknown.

The assay was immunoSEQ multiplex PCR, and TCRdb's table has in-frame clones only and misses some. The sample holds 83,000 or so clones; around 86% are singletons and the top ten take 1.9%. Study conclusions and caveats: The CD4+ and CD8+ T cells in the blood had expanded clonally by week 6 at 0.1 to 3.0 mg/kg. Fewer expanded clones were found on average in CD4+ than in CD8+ T cells.

With baseline, cycle 4 day 1, and cycle 7 day 1 as timepoints, blood was sampled. Germline V CDR1 and CDR2: MDHEN, SYDVKM. V lost 0 bases to trimming and J lost 4 bases; unmatched junction nucleotides: 7. The CDR3 loop spans 17 amino acids. The source was CD4+ or CD8+ T cells sorted from blood, collected in a trial of the OX40 agonist ivuxolimab. This rearrangement joins TRBV28 to TRBJ2-2, with TRBD1 identical over 8 bases. This receptor was identified in an adult with an advanced solid tumor such as melanoma, head and neck, liver or kidney cancer. The CDR3 DNA reads as TGTGCCAGCAGTTTATGGGCCGGGACAGGCGGCACCGGGGAGCTGTTTTTT. Amino acid sequence: CASSLWAGTGGTGELFF.